The T cell receptor (beta chain) under discussion was sequenced for a study of OX40 agonist ivuxolimab in advanced cancers. Study context: Patients were dosed with the agonistic anti-OX40 (CD134) antibody ivuxolimab. Patients enrolled in dose escalation were diagnosed with hepatocellular carcinoma, melanoma, renal cell or head and neck cancer.

Germline-derived CDR1 and CDR2 are SEHNR and FQNEAQ (reference sequence). CDR3 length equals 12 residues. Method: immunoSEQ multiplex PCR; TCRdb's copy keeps in-frame clones and lacks some. The data hold 25,000 to 35,000 clones, with almost 85% observed a single time. On this clone: Its antigen is still unknown. At one boundary the junction diverges from the germline segment, which might be a read error.

Whole-study findings and limits: Specificity for antigen went undetermined in the expanded peripheral T cells.

This specimen consisted of CD4+ or CD8+ T cells sorted from blood, obtained in a trial of the OX40 agonist ivuxolimab. V and J are TRBV7-9 and TRBJ2-1, with unresolved D. This sequence originates from an adult with an advanced solid tumor such as melanoma, head and neck, liver or kidney cancer. CDR3 bases: TGTGCCAGCTCTACCTCCGACAATGAGCAGTTCTTC. Translation gives CASSTSDNEQFF.